A single sample gave rise to the 20 T cell receptor beta chains below, sequenced in a study of T-cell memory formation after mild COVID-19 listed by TCRdb under 2021. Library preparation employed 5' RACE. Sequencing relied on an Illumina NovaSeq 6000. The public reads were reanalyzed by TCRdb: fastp trimming at Q25, MiXCR alignment, in-frame beta chains only. Each entry is one CDR3 protein sequence, shown with its most common DNA and genes. Recorded for this sample are 300,000 to 350,000 distinct CDR3 sequences; approximately 19% of them occurred a single time. About 21% of the sample lies in the top ten. Sequencing used PBMCs or a T cell subset sorted from them (not recorded which). The origin of the receptors is a man in his late teens or twenties who had mild COVID-19 (a few samples of this study predate the infection). The sample titles of this study are shuffled in the database, so cell type and time point are left out; the donor was told from shared clones.

The chain is built from TRBV10-3 and TRBJ2-3; 7 nucleotides line up with TRBD2. After removal of 4 bases from V and 3 bases from J, the junction contained 4 bases not matched to a gene. Germline CDR1 and CDR2: ENHRY and SYGVKD. The CDR3 runs to 14 residues. The CDR3 DNA follows: TGTGCCATCAGTGCCCAAGCGGGGACAGATACGCAGTATTTT. As protein: CAISAQAGTDTQYF.

This clonotype has a handful of counts. The rearrangement links TRBV2 to TRBJ2-1, with 10 nucleotides matching TRBD2. The trim removed 6 bases at V and 5 bases at J, leaving 13 bases unmatched. This CDR3 is built from 17 residues. Germline V gene sequence: CDR1 SNHLY, CDR2 FYNNEI. The CDR3 region is CASSQRVAGGKDNEQFF. CDR3 DNA sequence: TGTGCCAGCAGCCAGCGAGTAGCGGGGGGTAAAGACAATGAGCAGTTCTTC.

This clonotype was recorded at least ten times. This chain uses TRBV7-2 with TRBJ1-4, with no clear D. Germline CDR1 and CDR2: SGHTA and FQGNSA. The CDR3 spans 15 residues. Trimming removed 0 bases at V and 8 bases at J, with 13 bases between. The CDR3 spells CASSLAGMAREKLFF. CDR3 nucleotides: TGTGCCAGCAGCTTAGCGGGGATGGCTCGGGAAAAACTGTTTTTT.

This clonotype occurred once. The chain combines TRBV5-1 with TRBJ1-2; no reliable D call. The germline CDR1 and CDR2 sequences are SGHRS and YFSETQ. V was trimmed by 0 bases and J by 2 bases, leaving 8 bases between them. CDR3 length equals 14 residues. This CDR3 is CASSLARANYGYTF. The CDR3, as DNA: TGCGCCAGCAGCTTGGCCCGAGCGAACTATGGCTACACCTTC.

In its sample, this clonotype was seen a few times. The chain employs TRBV5-1 and TRBJ2-3; tentatively, D is TRBD1 (5 bases). This CDR3 has 15 residues. V was shortened by 1 base and J by 0 bases, with 9 bases between the two germline ends. CDR1 SGHRS and CDR2 YFSETQ come from the germline V gene. The CDR3: CASSLRQYSTDTQYF. CDR3 nucleotides: TGCGCCAGCAGCTTGAGACAGTATAGCACAGATACGCAGTATTTT.

The chain carries TRBV29-1 and TRBJ1-2, with D uncertain. Trimming left V 7 bases short and J 2 bases short, with 11 bases between. The CDR3 is 12 amino acids. The germline V gene encodes CDR1 SQVTM and CDR2 ANQGSEA. DNA of the CDR3: TGCAGCGGTAGGACTGAAAACTATGGCTACACCTTC. This gives the protein CSGRTENYGYTF.

This clonotype was seen a few times. V and J are TRBV5-6 and TRBJ2-4; D not resolved. Germline CDR1 reads SGHDT; CDR2 reads YYEEEE. This CDR3 spans 13 amino acids. Trimming removed 1 base at V and 7 bases at J, with 9 bases between. DNA of the CDR3: TGTGCCAGCAGCTTGACCCTGGGGAACATTCAGTACTTC. This encodes CASSLTLGNIQYF.

This clonotype was detected a few times. This rearrangement joins TRBV4-1 to TRBJ1-2, with 7 bases fitting TRBD1. V dropped 4 bases and J dropped 4; count of bases not matched to a gene: 6. The CDR3 covers 14 residues. Germline loops: CDR1 MGHRA, CDR2 YSYEKL. DNA for the CDR3: TGCGCCAGCAGCCCGGGACAGACCTCCTATGGCTACACCTTC. Translation: CASSPGQTSYGYTF.

J is TRBJ2-1 and V is TRBV7-8; possibly TRBD1 for D (5 bases). V lost 2 bases to trimming and J lost 3 bases, with 8 bases between them. The CDR3 is 14 residues long. Germline loops: CDR1 SGHVS, CDR2 FQNEAQ. CDR3 sequence reads: CASSLKGIYNEQFF. The CDR3 coding sequence is TGTGCCAGCAGCTTAAAGGGGATCTACAATGAGCAGTTCTTC.

The chain carries TRBV5-1 and TRBJ1-1; no reliable D call. CDR1 is SGHRS, CDR2 YFSETQ, per germline. The CDR3 spans 13 residues. V lost 6 bases and J 2 bases, leaving 11 bases between the germline ends. The CDR3 region has the DNA TGCGCCAGCACAGAGCCCCCCAACACTGAAGCTTTCTTT. It translates to CASTEPPNTEAFF.

The rearrangement uses TRBV13 and TRBJ1-5; TRBD1 is a possible D gene (5 bases). The CDR3 runs to 13 residues. Between the trimmed V and J ends, which lost 4 bases and 6 bases, there was a span of 10 bases. Germline lookup yields CDR1 PRHDT and CDR2 FYEKMQ (reference sequence). The CDR3 DNA reads TGTGCCAGCAGCTCAGGGCTAAGTCAGCCCCAGCATTTT. Protein sequence: CASSSGLSQPQHF.

This clonotype was recorded a few times. This chain uses TRBV7-2 with TRBJ2-5; TRBD2 matches 11 bases. This CDR3 is 15 amino acids long. Germline V CDR1 and CDR2: SGHTA, FQGNSA. The ends lost 4 bases at V and 5 bases at J; junction bases unmatched: 6. CDR3 amino acids: CASSSFASGGETQYF. For the CDR3, the DNA is TGTGCCAGCAGCTCCTTTGCTAGCGGGGGGGAGACCCAGTACTTC.

This chain joins TRBV12-3 or TRBV12-4 and TRBJ1-5, with 9 positions matching TRBD1. The CDR3 runs to 16 residues. V gave up 5 bases and J gave up 3 bases; unmatched junction bases: 8. The CDR3: CASSAEGTGHNQPQHF. DNA of the CDR3: TGTGCCAGCAGTGCGGAGGGGACAGGGCACAATCAGCCCCAGCATTTT.

This chain uses TRBV30 with TRBJ2-7; 10 nucleotides agree with TRBD1. CDR1 and CDR2 (germline): GTSNPN, SVGIG (reference sequence). This CDR3 has 15 amino acids. Trimming took 2 bases from V and 2 from J; bases not matched to a gene: 6. The CDR3 sequence is CAWSPGQGIAYEQYF. CDR3 DNA sequence: TGTGCCTGGAGTCCGGGACAGGGGATTGCCTACGAGCAGTACTTC.

This clonotype was seen repeatedly, ten times or more. The rearrangement uses TRBV20-1 and TRBJ1-2, with D maybe TRBD1 (6 bases). Trimming took 0 bases from V and 7 from J, leaving 15 bases between them. Germline V gene lookup returns CDR1 DFQATT and CDR2 SNEGSKA (reference sequence). CDR3 length: 14 amino acids. The CDR3 DNA reads TGCAGTGCTAGAGATAGGGGGGGGACCGTTGGCTACACCTTC. This codes for CSARDRGGTVGYTF.

The chain recombines TRBV10-2 with TRBJ1-6; D ambiguous. Germline V gene sequence: CDR1 WSHSY, CDR2 SAAADI. Trimming pared 3 bases from V and 7 bases from J, leaving 13 bases between. CDR3 length: 15 amino acids. CDR3 coding DNA: TGCGCCAGCAGTGACCCCGGTGGGTCAAATTCACCCCTCCACTTT. This sequence encodes CASSDPGGSNSPLHF.

At least ten counts were recorded for this clonotype. This sequence joins TRBV29-1 and TRBJ2-3; D unresolved. Germline V CDR1 and CDR2: SQVTM, ANQGSEA. The CDR3 runs 12 residues. V was clipped by 4 bases and J by 2 bases, with 7 bases between them. CDR3 residues: CSVVYYTDTQYF. The CDR3 DNA reads as TGCAGCGTTGTTTACTACACAGATACGCAGTATTTT.

The table lists this clonotype with a few counts. CDR3 nucleotide sequence: TGTGCCAGCAGCGCCCGAGGGGCGGGGGCCCGATACAATGAGCAGTTCTTC. This codes for CASSARGAGARYNEQFF. The chain links TRBV11-3 to TRBJ2-1; maybe TRBD2 (7 bases). Germline V gene data show CDR1 as SGHNT and CDR2 as YENEEA. V gave up 5 bases and J gave up 4 bases, with 21 bases separating them. CDR3 length equals 17 residues.

This chain connects TRBV12-3 or TRBV12-4 to TRBJ1-5; 7 nucleotides agree with TRBD1. V lost 3 bases and J lost 5; bases outside the gene matches: 7. This CDR3 comprises 15 residues. CDR3 DNA sequence: TGTGCCAGCAGTTTGTATCGGGACAGATATCAGCCCCAGCATTTT. Translated, it gives CASSLYRDRYQPQHF.

The genes are TRBV5-1 and TRBJ1-1, with TRBD1 as a possible D gene (5 bases). The CDR3 sequence is 14 residues long. Trimming stripped 1 base from V and 6 bases from J, with 13 bases between. CDR1 is SGHRS, CDR2 YFSETQ, per germline. The CDR3 spells CASSLSGRDAEAFF. The CDR3 DNA reads TGCGCCAGCAGCTTGAGCGGCAGGGACGCTGAAGCTTTCTTT.